A selection of T cell receptor beta chains follows, all from one sample in a study of cytomegalovirus exposure and HLA in healthy donors. TCRdb's table, derived via immunoSEQ multiplex PCR, lists solely in-frame clones and lacks some. Here the sample spans about 130,000 clones, more than 15% being singletons. Sequencing was carried out using PBMCs. The receptors originated from a female donor in good health and CMV-seropositive. Both conserved end residues are part of each CDR3. Fields, in order: clone size, J gene, V gene, D gene, CDR3 DNA, CDR3 protein. The D gene is left open where the match is weak. Clone size is not always given. Where it is, it says once, few, many or a class for expanded clones.

-	TRBJ1-2	TRBV5-1	TRBD1	TGCGCCAGCAGCCCCGGGACAGGGGTTCATGGCTACACCTTC	CASSPGTGVHGYTF
many	TRBJ1-4	TRBV6-1	TRBD1	TGTGCCAGCAGTGAAGGAGGAGGACAGGGAAATGAAAAACTGTTTTTT	CASSEGGGQGNEKLFF
-	TRBJ1-1	TRBV27	-	TGTGCCAGCAGGGAGGGGCAGACTGAAGCTTTCTTT	CASREGQTEAFF
-	TRBJ1-2	TRBV10-3	-	TGTGCCACGCTCGGGGGGGAGTTGGAAAAATACGGCTACACCTTC	CATLGGELEKYGYTF
-	TRBJ2-2	TRBV7-9	-	TGTGCCAGCAGCTTAGCAGGGGCGGACACCGGGGAGCTGTTTTTT	CASSLAGADTGELFF
few	TRBJ1-2	TRBV27	-	TGTGCCAGCGCCCCCCAGGAGGCTAGGTATGGCTACACCTTC	CASAPQEARYGYTF
-	TRBJ1-5	TRBV5-8	TRBD1	TGTGCCAGCAGCTCCAGACAGGGGGCTGTTAGTTATCAGCCCCAGCATTTT	CASSSRQGAVSYQPQHF
few	TRBJ1-5	TRBV28	TRBD1	TGTGCCAGCAGTTTCGGGACAGCAAGCAATCAGCCCCAGCATTTT	CASSFGTASNQPQHF
-	TRBJ2-7	TRBV28	-	TGTGCCAGCAGCCCGGGGGGCGCATCCTACGAGCAGTACTTC	CASSPGGASYEQYF
few	TRBJ1-3	TRBV4-3	-	TGCGCCAGCAGCCAACAAAACTGGTCGTCGCTGAGCTCTGGAAACACCATATATTTT	CASSQQNWSSLSSGNTIYF
-	TRBJ2-7	TRBV28	-	TGTGCCAGCAGTCCGACTAGGCCCTACGAGCAGTACTTC	CASSPTRPYEQYF
-	TRBJ2-1	TRBV6-5	-	TGTGCCAGCAGTTTTAACCTCAATCCTAGCTCGGAGCAGTTCTTC	CASSFNLNPSSEQFF
-	TRBJ2-1	TRBV7-3	TRBD2	TGTGCCAGCAGCTCCTCGGGCGGGGGCTACAATGAGCAGTTCTTC	CASSSSGGGYNEQFF
-	TRBJ1-2	TRBV5-1	-	TGCGCCAGCAGCTTGGAACAAGACTATGGCTACACCTTC	CASSLEQDYGYTF
-	TRBJ2-7	TRBV5-1	TRBD2	TGCGCCAGCAGCTTGGTGCTAGCGGGGTCCTACGAGCAGTACTTC	CASSLVLAGSYEQYF
-	TRBJ2-2	TRBV10-3	TRBD1	TGTGCCATCAGTGAGCCGGACAGGGGGCCGGACACCGGGGAGCTGTTTTTT	CAISEPDRGPDTGELFF
few	TRBJ2-7	TRBV7-2	TRBD2	TGTGCCAGCAGCCCGGAGCGGGGTCCCTCAGCCGAGCAGTACTTC	CASSPERGPSAEQYF
-	TRBJ2-5	TRBV7-8	TRBD1	TGTGCCAGCAGCTTAGGCAGGGGGCGAGGGACCCAGTACTTC	CASSLGRGRGTQYF
-	TRBJ2-3	TRBV5-1	TRBD2	TGCGCCAGCAGCGGGTCCGGGTGGCTAGCGGGAAGCTCAGATACGCAGTATTTT	CASSGSGWLAGSSDTQYF
-	TRBJ2-5	TRBV19	TRBD1	TGTGCCAGTAGTATGGGGGACAGGGGGGAGACCCAGTACTTC	CASSMGDRGETQYF
few	TRBJ1-5	TRBV15	TRBD1	TGTGCCACCAGCAGAGATTATGGGACAGGTAAAGGTCAGCCCCAGCATTTT	CATSRDYGTGKGQPQHF
few	TRBJ2-7	TRBV5-4	-	TGTGCCAGCAGCTTGGGCGGGGAAGGTTACGAGCAGTACTTC	CASSLGGEGYEQYF
-	TRBJ1-5	TRBV27	-	TGTGCCAGCACAGTGCCCTGGACAGAGAGCGGTTATAGCAATCAGCCCCAGCATTTT	CASTVPWTESGYSNQPQHF